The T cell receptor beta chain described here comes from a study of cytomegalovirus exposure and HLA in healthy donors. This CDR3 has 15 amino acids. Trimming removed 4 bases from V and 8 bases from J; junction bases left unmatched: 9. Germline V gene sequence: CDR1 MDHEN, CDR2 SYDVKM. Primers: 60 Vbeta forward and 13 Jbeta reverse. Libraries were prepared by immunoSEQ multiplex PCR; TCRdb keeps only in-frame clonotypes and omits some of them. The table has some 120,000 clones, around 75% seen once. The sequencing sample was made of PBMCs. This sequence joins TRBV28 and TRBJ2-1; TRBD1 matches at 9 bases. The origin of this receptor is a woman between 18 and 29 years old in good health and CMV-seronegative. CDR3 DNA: TGTGCCAGCAGTTCGCCCAGGGGACAGGGTTATGAGCAGTTCTTC. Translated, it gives CASSSPRGQGYEQFF.